Below are 3 T cell receptor beta chains sequenced from a single sample in a study of blood T cell repertoires in COVID-19. Here immunoSEQ multiplex PCR was the method, and the copy in TCRdb shows in-frame clones only, minus some. There are roughly 160,000 clones in the sample; 65% to 90% occur only once, and around 8.3% lies in the top ten. The sequenced material came from peripheral blood. The receptors originated from a man between 60 and 70 years old with acute or convalescent COVID-19.

This chain uses TRBV7-3 with TRBJ2-2, with TRBD1 as a possible D gene (5 bases). The germline V gene has CDR1 SGHTA and CDR2 FQGTGA. The V gene lost 5 bases and the J gene lost 5 bases, with 15 bases spanning the gap. The length of the CDR3 is 15 residues. In nucleotides, the CDR3 is TGTGCCAGCAGCCCGTCAGGGTTGGGGACCGGGGAGCTGTTTTTT. It translates to CASSPSGLGTGELFF.

The V call is TRBV6-1, the J call TRBJ2-3; the D is unclear. The CDR3 runs 15 residues. The V and J ends lost 0 bases and 0 bases respectively, with 7 bases between them. Germline-derived CDR1 and CDR2 are MNHNS and SASEGT. The CDR3 sequence is CASSEAPTSTDTQYF. The CDR3, as DNA: TGTGCCAGCAGTGAAGCCCCCACTAGCACAGATACGCAGTATTTT.

The chain couples TRBV19 to TRBJ1-6; 7 positions match TRBD1. V lost 8 bases, J lost 7 bases, and 5 bases stayed unmatched. Germline assignment: CDR1 LNHDA and CDR2 SQIVND (reference sequence). The CDR3 sequence is 13 residues long. DNA for the CDR3: TGTGCCAGTTGCCAGGGGGGAAATTCACCCCTCCACTTT. Translated: CASCQGGNSPLHF.